This TCR beta chain was retrieved from a study of radiation and T cells in renal cell carcinoma. Study-level findings and limits: Top tumor clonotypes rose in blood 2 weeks post-radiation, then contracted.

Germline CDR1 reads MNHEY; CDR2 reads SMNVEV (reference sequence). With 6 bases clipped from V and 5 bases from J, the junction kept 7 bases outside the gene matches. The CDR3 extends over 14 amino acids. Time point: blood 4 weeks post-SBRT, at nephrectomy. Treatment noted: 15 Gy SBRT to primary tumor, nephrectomy 4 weeks later. Nephrectomy followed 15 Gy stereotactic body radiation by 4 weeks. Clear cell pathology was present in this patient's renal cell carcinoma. Remarks on this clone: Its antigen is not identified.

The method was immunoSEQ multiplex PCR; TCRdb's version includes in-frame clones alone and lacks a portion of them. In the table there are roughly 61,000 clones, 60% to 85% of which are singletons. The clonotype was recovered from a man aged 55 to 70 with renal cell carcinoma. The chain links TRBV27 to TRBJ2-1; 7 bases are a match to TRBD1. The sequencing used blood, collected from a patient whose treatment included radiotherapy and nephrectomy. Here the CDR3 DNA reads TGTGCCAGCAGCCTGGGACAGTTTGACAATGAGCAGTTCTTC. Amino acids: CASSLGQFDNEQFF.